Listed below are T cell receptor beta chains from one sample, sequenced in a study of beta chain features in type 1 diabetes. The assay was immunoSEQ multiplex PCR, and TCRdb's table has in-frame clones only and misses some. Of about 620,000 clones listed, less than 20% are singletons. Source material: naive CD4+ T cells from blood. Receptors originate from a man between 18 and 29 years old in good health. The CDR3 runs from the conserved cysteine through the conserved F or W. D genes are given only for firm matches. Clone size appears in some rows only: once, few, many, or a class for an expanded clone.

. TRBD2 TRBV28 CASSILAGGTTDTQYF
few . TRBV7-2 CASSLDRGGNEKLFF
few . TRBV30 CAWSIAGSGNTIYF
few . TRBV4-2 CASSLGVSNTEAFF
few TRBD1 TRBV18 CASSRQGANSPLHF
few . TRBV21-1 CASSNFRGYYNEQFF
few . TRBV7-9 CASSLAVSGNTIYF
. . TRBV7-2 CASSAPGAGNTIYF
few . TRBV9 CASSVVSAPMGYTF
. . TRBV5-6 CASRRVSTDTQYF
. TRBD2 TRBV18 CASSLTSGRGNEQFF
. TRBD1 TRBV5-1 CASSSTDRVRGYTF
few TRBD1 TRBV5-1 CASSRGQADTQYF
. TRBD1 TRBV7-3 CASSASQGDNSPLHF
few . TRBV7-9 CASRFPPRGTYEQYF
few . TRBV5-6 CASSLEWGIYSNQPQHF
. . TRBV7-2 CASSPTSTDTQYF
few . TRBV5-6 CASSLEVGGAEAFF
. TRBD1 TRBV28 CASRPTGLSYEQYF
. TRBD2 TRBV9 CASSPRRGEGAGEQYF
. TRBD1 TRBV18 CASSPDRANYGYTF
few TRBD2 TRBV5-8 CASRLAGGTNEQFF
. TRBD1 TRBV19 CASSMGHRGRYYGYTF
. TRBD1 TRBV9 CASSVRTGQGLLSSYNEQFF
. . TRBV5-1 CASSLGPYTQYF
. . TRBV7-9 CASRTRGGGTDTQYF
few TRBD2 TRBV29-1 CSPMRAGGNEQFF
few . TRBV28 CASSTGREGQRETQYF